This T cell receptor (beta chain) came from a study of blood T cell repertoires in COVID-19. This table comes from immunoSEQ multiplex PCR, and its TCRdb copy is limited to in-frame clones, with some not included. Among hundreds of thousands of clones listed, about four fifths were seen once. Unmatched junction bases numbered 12, after V lost 7 bases and J lost 5 bases. In germline, CDR1 is MDHEN, CDR2 SYDVKM. The length of the CDR3 is 15 residues. Cohorts were assigned according to the clinical history that participants reported. The source is a woman in her 40s who had recovered from COVID-19. This chain uses TRBV28 with TRBJ2-7; 9 nucleotides agree with TRBD2. The sample consisted of PBMCs or T cells enriched from blood (not recorded which). The CDR3 nucleotides are TGTGCCAGCATACCCTACGCGGGAGGGTCCAACGAGCAGTACTTC. Translation gives CASIPYAGGSNEQYF.